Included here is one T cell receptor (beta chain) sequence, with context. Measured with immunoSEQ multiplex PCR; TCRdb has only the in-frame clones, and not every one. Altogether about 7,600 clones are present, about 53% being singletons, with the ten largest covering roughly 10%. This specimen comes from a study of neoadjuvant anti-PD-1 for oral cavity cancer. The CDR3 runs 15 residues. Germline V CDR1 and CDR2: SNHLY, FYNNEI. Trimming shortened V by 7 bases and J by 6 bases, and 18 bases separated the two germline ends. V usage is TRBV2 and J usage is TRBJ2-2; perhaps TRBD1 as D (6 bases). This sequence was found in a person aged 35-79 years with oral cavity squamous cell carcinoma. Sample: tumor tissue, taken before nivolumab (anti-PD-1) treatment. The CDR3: CASNSGQQIPGELFF. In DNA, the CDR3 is TGTGCCAGCAACTCCGGACAGCAGATTCCCGGGGAGCTGTTTTTT.